These T cell receptor beta chains were read from a single sample in a study of regulatory T cells. TCRdb's copy holds only in-frame clones and misses some; the assay was immunoSEQ multiplex PCR. This table holds tens of thousands of clones, approximately 93% found once. Input material: CD8+ T cells sorted from blood. These receptors came from a child aged 2 to 10 with CD3G deficiency. Both conserved end residues are part of each CDR3. D genes are given only for firm matches. Clone size, where shown, is once, few, many, or a class for clones that have expanded.

TGTGCCAGCAGTCCCCCCCTCAGACAGGGTTCATACGAGCAGTACTTC	CASSPPLRQGSYEQYF	TRBJ2-7	TRBD1	TRBV28	.
TGTGCCAGCAGTCCCTTCAGCGGGTACAATGAGCAGTTCTTC	CASSPFSGYNEQFF	TRBJ2-1	.	TRBV28	once
TGTGCCACCTCCGGGCGCGCTGAAGCTTTCTTT	CATSGRAEAFF	TRBJ1-1	.	TRBV6-1	few
TGTGCCATCAGTCCGGGACTAGCGGGCCGCAATGAGCAGTTCTTC	CAISPGLAGRNEQFF	TRBJ2-1	TRBD2	TRBV10-3	.
TGTGCCAGCGGGGAGCATAATGAGCAGTTCTTC	CASGEHNEQFF	TRBJ2-1	.	TRBV6-1	.
TGTGCCTGGAGTTTCGGGCTGGGCTACGAGCAGTACTTC	CAWSFGLGYEQYF	TRBJ2-7	.	TRBV30	.
TGTGCCGGCTCCGCAGGACAGGGAGGCAATGAGCAGTTCTTC	CAGSAGQGGNEQFF	TRBJ2-1	TRBD1	TRBV6-1	.
TGTGCCAGTAGTATCCGCGGGGCTCTGTACAATGAGCAGTTCTTC	CASSIRGALYNEQFF	TRBJ2-1	.	TRBV19	once
TGTGCCAGCAGTGAAGGCCCAGGGACCGAGCAGTACTTC	CASSEGPGTEQYF	TRBJ2-7	.	TRBV6-1	.
TGTGCCAGCAGACGGACAGGGTATACCGGGGAGCTGTTTTTT	CASRRTGYTGELFF	TRBJ2-2	TRBD1	TRBV27	.
TGTGCCAGCAGTTTATCGCCCAGGCGGGCCCAGTACTTC	CASSLSPRRAQYF	TRBJ2-5	.	TRBV28	few
TGCGCCAGCAGCTTGGCCGGGACAGGGGGCTACGAGCAGTACTTC	CASSLAGTGGYEQYF	TRBJ2-7	TRBD1	TRBV5-1	.
TGTGCCAGCAGTGATCCGGGACAGGGAGAATATTCTGGGGCCAACGTCCTGACTTTC	CASSDPGQGEYSGANVLTF	TRBJ2-6	TRBD1	TRBV6-1	.
TGTGCCAGCAGCCCTACTGGTAATGAGCAGTTCTTC	CASSPTGNEQFF	TRBJ2-1	.	TRBV7-8	.
TGTGCCAGCAGTGTCCGGGACAACTACGAGCAGTACTTC	CASSVRDNYEQYF	TRBJ2-7	.	TRBV6-1	.
TGTGCCAGCAGTTTAGGTTGGTTTCAGCCCCAGCATTTT	CASSLGWFQPQHF	TRBJ1-5	.	TRBV28	.
TGTGCCAGTAGTATAGGTCGGGCGGAGGGCCCATACAATGAGCAGTTCTTC	CASSIGRAEGPYNEQFF	TRBJ2-1	.	TRBV19	.
TGTGCCAGCAGCTTAGCGCCCAGGGATGAGCAGTTCTTC	CASSLAPRDEQFF	TRBJ2-1	.	TRBV7-8	.
TGTGCCAGTAGGCGGATTCCGAACACTGAAGCTTTCTTT	CASRRIPNTEAFF	TRBJ1-1	.	TRBV19	.
TGTGCCAGCAGTTTCGGGGCTAGCGGGAAATATGAGCAGTTCTTC	CASSFGASGKYEQFF	TRBJ2-1	TRBD2	TRBV28	.
TGTGCCAGCAGTGCTTTTGGGGAGAGCTCCTACGAGCAGTACTTC	CASSAFGESSYEQYF	TRBJ2-7	.	TRBV28	.
TGCGCCAGCAGCCATTCTTGGGGGGAGGGCCTCAATGAGCAGTTCTTC	CASSHSWGEGLNEQFF	TRBJ2-1	TRBD2	TRBV4-1	.
TGTGCCAGCCTCACGGGGAGCATTCAGTACTTC	CASLTGSIQYF	TRBJ2-4	.	TRBV6-6	.
TGTGCCAGCAGCGCAGGGGGCATGAACACTGAAGCTTTCTTT	CASSAGGMNTEAFF	TRBJ1-1	TRBD1	TRBV6-1	.
TGTGCCAGCACCTACAGGGAACACCTAACCTACGAGCAGTACTTC	CASTYREHLTYEQYF	TRBJ2-7	.	TRBV27	.
TGTGCCAGCAGCTCCCCCCCAGGGGGGCAGTACTTC	CASSSPPGGQYF	TRBJ2-7	TRBD1	TRBV7-2	.
TGTGCCAGCAGCTCCCAATCCGGGGAGCTGTTTTTT	CASSSQSGELFF	TRBJ2-2	.	TRBV7-1	.
TGTGCCAGCAGCCCTGAAACTACCTGGGACACTGACACCGGGGAGCTGTTTTTT	CASSPETTWDTDTGELFF	TRBJ2-2	.	TRBV7-9	once
TGTGCCAGCAGTGTTGACAGAGGGGGGATGAACACTGAAGCTTTCTTT	CASSVDRGGMNTEAFF	TRBJ1-1	.	TRBV6-1	.
TGTGCCAGCAGCTTAGGCTCAGCTAACTATGGCTACACCTTC	CASSLGSANYGYTF	TRBJ1-2	.	TRBV13	.
TGTGCCAGCAGTTTACGGCCAAATGAGCAGTTCTTC	CASSLRPNEQFF	TRBJ2-1	.	TRBV28	.
TGTGCCAGCCTGGGCAGAAGCAATCAGCCCCAGCATTTT	CASLGRSNQPQHF	TRBJ1-5	.	TRBV6-1	.
TGTGCCAGTAGTACCCTTCTTGGAGAGACCCAGTACTTC	CASSTLLGETQYF	TRBJ2-5	.	TRBV19	.
TGTGCCAGCAGTTCCTCCACTAGCGGCCAGACCTACGAGCAGTACTTC	CASSSSTSGQTYEQYF	TRBJ2-7	TRBD2	TRBV28	.
TGTGCCAGTAGTAATCTCCCCCGGGATACGCAGTATTTT	CASSNLPRDTQYF	TRBJ2-3	.	TRBV19	.
TGTGCCAGCAGCTTAGGAGACCTTATCCCTTCAAACACCATATATTTT	CASSLGDLIPSNTIYF	TRBJ1-3	.	TRBV11-2	.
TGTGCCAGCAGTCCTCTAGGAGTCAATGGCTACACCTTC	CASSPLGVNGYTF	TRBJ1-2	.	TRBV28	.
TGCGCCAGTAGGTTGGGGGGACGCGAACAGCCCCAGCATTTT	CASRLGGREQPQHF	TRBJ1-5	.	TRBV5-1	.
TGTGCCAGCAGTTCCCGGGGCAGCAATCAGCCCCAGCATTTT	CASSSRGSNQPQHF	TRBJ1-5	.	TRBV28	.
TGTGCCAGCAGTTCCACTAGCGGAACTAGCACAGATACGCAGTATTTT	CASSSTSGTSTDTQYF	TRBJ2-3	TRBD2	TRBV27	.
TGTGCCAGCAGTTTATCAGTCCAAAACTATGGCTACACCTTC	CASSLSVQNYGYTF	TRBJ1-2	.	TRBV28	.
TGTGCCAGCAGTTTAGAAGGGAGCGAGCAGTACTTC	CASSLEGSEQYF	TRBJ2-7	.	TRBV28	.
TGTGCCAGCAGTTCCGGGACAGACTACGAGCAGTACTTC	CASSSGTDYEQYF	TRBJ2-7	TRBD1	TRBV28	.
TGTGCCAGCAGTCTTACTAGCGACGATGAGCAGTTCTTC	CASSLTSDDEQFF	TRBJ2-1	TRBD2	TRBV28	.
TGTGCCAGTAGTCCCTCAACAGGGGCGAAAGCCTATGGCTACACCTTC	CASSPSTGAKAYGYTF	TRBJ1-2	TRBD1	TRBV19	.
TGTGCCAGCAGTTTAAGCAGCCTCTACGAGCAGTACTTC	CASSLSSLYEQYF	TRBJ2-7	.	TRBV28	.
TGTGCCAGCAGCTTAGGCCAGGGACAGTTCGACGAGCAGTACTTC	CASSLGQGQFDEQYF	TRBJ2-7	TRBD1	TRBV7-9	.
TGCGCCAGCAGCGGGGGACTAGCGAACAATGAGCAGTTCTTC	CASSGGLANNEQFF	TRBJ2-1	TRBD2	TRBV5-1	.
TGTGCCAGCAGCTTGACAGGGGGCACGGGGAATGAGCAGTTCTTC	CASSLTGGTGNEQFF	TRBJ2-1	TRBD1	TRBV27	few
TGCGCCAGCAGCTTGGCGGCTAACCATGGAGATGAGCAGTTCTTC	CASSLAANHGDEQFF	TRBJ2-1	.	TRBV5-1	.
TGTGCCAGCAGTTTCACCGGGGGCCCGAACACCGGGGAGCTGTTTTTT	CASSFTGGPNTGELFF	TRBJ2-2	.	TRBV28	.
TGTGCCAGCAGCCAGGCCCCGAAGAACACTGAAGCTTTCTTT	CASSQAPKNTEAFF	TRBJ1-1	.	TRBV7-9	.
TGTGCCAGCAGTCTCTCATACAATGAGCAGTTCTTC	CASSLSYNEQFF	TRBJ2-1	.	TRBV28	once
TGTGCAAGTCAAGGGGACAGGGTTTCTGAAGCTTTCTTT	CASQGDRVSEAFF	TRBJ1-1	.	TRBV12-2	.
TGTGCCAGCTCAGAAGCGGGAGGGCCAGATACGCAGTATTTT	CASSEAGGPDTQYF	TRBJ2-3	TRBD2	TRBV28	.
TGTGCCAGCAGCAAAGTAGCAGGGGCTAGGGAGAACACTGAAGCTTTCTTT	CASSKVAGARENTEAFF	TRBJ1-1	.	TRBV21-1	.
TGTGCCAGCAGTTTCAAGTCGGGCGAGACATTCTACGAGCAGTACTTC	CASSFKSGETFYEQYF	TRBJ2-7	.	TRBV28	.